The entry below describes one TCR beta chain. These data originate in a study of identifying expanded T cells in peripheral blood. Assay used: immunoSEQ multiplex PCR; TCRdb lists only in-frame clones, some missing. The sample has 45,000 to 75,000 clones, around 81% seen once. Germline values: CDR1 LNHDA, CDR2 SQIVND (reference sequence). This CDR3 has 13 residues. V shed 9 bases, J shed 3 bases, and the junction held 6 bases outside the gene matches. This clonotype originated in a person aged 18 to 70 in good health. The chain uses TRBV19 and TRBJ1-2; 8 bases map to TRBD1. Sequencing was performed on blood. The CDR3 region is CASNDRGDYGYTF. The CDR3 DNA is TGTGCCAGCAACGACAGGGGCGACTATGGCTACACCTTC.